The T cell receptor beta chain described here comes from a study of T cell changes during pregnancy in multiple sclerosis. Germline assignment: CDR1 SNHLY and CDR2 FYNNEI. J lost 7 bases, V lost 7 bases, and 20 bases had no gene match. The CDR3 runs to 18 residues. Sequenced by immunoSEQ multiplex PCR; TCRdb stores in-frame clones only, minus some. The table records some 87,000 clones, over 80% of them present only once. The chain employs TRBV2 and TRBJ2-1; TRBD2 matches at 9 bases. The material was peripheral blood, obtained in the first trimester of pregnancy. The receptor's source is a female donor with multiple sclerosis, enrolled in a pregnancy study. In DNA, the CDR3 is TGTGCCAGCACCCCTCCCAGGACTAGCGCGGAGAGGGGGAATGAGCAGTTCTTC. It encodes CASTPPRTSAERGNEQFF.